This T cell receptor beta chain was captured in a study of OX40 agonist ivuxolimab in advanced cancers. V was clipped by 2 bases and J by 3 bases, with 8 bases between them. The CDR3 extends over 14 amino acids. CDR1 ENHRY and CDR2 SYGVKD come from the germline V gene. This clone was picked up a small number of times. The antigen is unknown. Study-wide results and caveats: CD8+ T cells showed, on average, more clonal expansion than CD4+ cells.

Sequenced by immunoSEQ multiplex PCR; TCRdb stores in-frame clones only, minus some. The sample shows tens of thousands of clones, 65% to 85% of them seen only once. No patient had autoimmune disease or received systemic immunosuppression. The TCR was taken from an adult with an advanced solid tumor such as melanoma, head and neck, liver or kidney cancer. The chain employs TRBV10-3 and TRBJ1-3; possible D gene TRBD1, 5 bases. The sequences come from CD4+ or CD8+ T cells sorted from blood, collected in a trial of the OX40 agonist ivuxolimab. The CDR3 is CAISEPDNGNTIYF. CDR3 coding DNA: TGTGCCATCAGTGAGCCGGACAATGGAAACACCATATATTTT.